This TCR beta chain was identified during a study of blood T cell repertoires in COVID-19. As for the study in general: Spain, Italy and the United States supplied samples that represented acute and convalescent COVID-19. PBMCs, B-cell-depleted T cells, or T cells provided the cDNA or gDNA that made up the material.

Original handling: The authors estimated nucleated cell counts from reference gene primer amplification. Sequencing used immunoSEQ multiplex PCR; TCRdb keeps in-frame clones, though not all of them. Clone size and V and J calls were adopted from that table, with D and trimming inferred from the DNA. The table lists around 140,000 clones, 75% to 90% of them singletons. CDR3 length equals 13 residues. Per the germline V gene, CDR1 is SQVTM and CDR2 is ANQGSEA. The ends were cut back, 1 base at V and 3 bases at J, with 9 bases in the middle. The chain combines TRBV29-1 with TRBJ1-1; D unclear. The receptor was isolated from a woman in her forties or fifties with acute or convalescent COVID-19. Sequencing input: peripheral blood. CDR3 bases: TGCAGCGTTGAAGGTGCCTATTACACTGAAGCTTTCTTT. Translated, it gives CSVEGAYYTEAFF.